Listed below are T cell receptor beta chains from one sample, sequenced in a study of blood T cell repertoires in COVID-19. The assay was immunoSEQ multiplex PCR, and TCRdb's table has in-frame clones only and misses some. This table holds roughly 100,000 clones, over 70% found once. Sequencing used peripheral blood. The receptors derive from an elderly woman with acute or convalescent COVID-19. Both conserved end residues are part of each CDR3. A D gene is named only where the DNA matches it firmly. Part of the rows lack a size; the others show once, few, many or a class for expanded clones.

v_gene	j_gene	len	d_gene	abundance	CDR3aa	CDR3nt
TRBV2	TRBJ2-7	12	-	-	CASNQDSYEQYF	TGTGCCAGCAACCAGGACTCGTACGAGCAGTACTTC
TRBV7-8	TRBJ2-7	17	TRBD2	-	CASSFDSSGAIFYEQYF	TGTGCCAGCAGCTTTGACTCCAGCGGGGCCATCTTTTACGAGCAGTACTTC
TRBV7-2	TRBJ1-2	15	TRBD1	-	CASSLAPRQGPGYTF	TGTGCCAGCAGCTTAGCGCCCCGACAGGGGCCCGGCTACACCTTC
TRBV27	TRBJ2-2	14	-	-	CASSLGTSGGELFF	TGTGCCAGCAGTTTAGGGACTTCGGGAGGGGAGCTGTTTTTT
TRBV12-5	TRBJ2-2	14	-	-	CASGFNTNTGELFF	TGTGCTAGTGGTTTTAACACGAACACCGGGGAGCTGTTTTTT
TRBV7-9	TRBJ2-7	14	-	-	CASSWGGEAYEQYF	TGTGCCAGCAGCTGGGGCGGGGAGGCCTACGAGCAGTACTTC
TRBV6-2/TRBV6-3	TRBJ2-1	15	-	-	CASSYNSGPYNEQFF	TGTGCCAGCAGTTACAATTCAGGGCCCTACAATGAGCAGTTCTTC
TRBV5-4	TRBJ2-3	15	TRBD1	-	CASSGAGQGADTQYF	TGTGCCAGCAGCGGGGCAGGACAGGGAGCAGATACGCAGTATTTT
TRBV7-7	TRBJ2-3	15	TRBD1	-	CASSLSGTGIDTQYF	TGTGCTAGCAGCTTAAGCGGGACAGGGATAGATACGCAGTATTTT
TRBV7-9	TRBJ2-5	12	-	medium-sized	CASSLFIETQYF	TGTGCCAGCAGCTTGTTCATAGAGACCCAGTACTTC
TRBV7-2	TRBJ2-5	15	TRBD2	-	CASSLNGGLEETQYF	TGTGCCAGCAGCTTAAACGGGGGGTTAGAAGAGACCCAGTACTTC
TRBV6-6	TRBJ1-2	13	-	few	CASSSVQGNLNTF	TGTGCCAGCAGTTCCGTACAGGGTAATCTCAACACCTTC
TRBV28	TRBJ2-4	11	-	-	CASNTGYIQYF	TGTGCCAGCAACACGGGGTACATTCAGTACTTC
TRBV5-1	TRBJ2-3	15	-	-	CASSLAGSETDTQYF	TGCGCCAGCAGCTTGGCAGGTTCGGAAACAGATACGCAGTATTTT
TRBV19	TRBJ2-3	16	TRBD2	-	CASTPGLAFSTDTQYF	TGTGCCAGTACCCCGGGACTAGCGTTTAGCACAGATACGCAGTATTTT
TRBV30	TRBJ1-6	13	-	once	CAGATGNNSPLHF	TGTGCCGGTGCGACGGGAAATAATTCACCCCTCCACTTT
TRBV19	TRBJ1-2	11	-	once	CASRQGYGYTF	TGTGCCAGTAGGCAGGGTTATGGCTACACCTTC
TRBV19	TRBJ1-4	15	TRBD1	-	CASSIGQGAREKLFF	TGTGCCAGTAGTATCGGACAGGGGGCGCGCGAAAAACTGTTTTTT
TRBV7-9	TRBJ2-3	15	-	-	CASSLGGGQPDTQYF	TGTGCCAGCAGCTTAGGGGGCGGACAGCCCGATACGCAGTATTTT
TRBV14	TRBJ1-1	16	-	-	CASSQEGLGLDTEAFF	TGTGCCAGCAGCCAAGAGGGGCTGGGGTTGGACACTGAAGCTTTCTTT
TRBV7-2	TRBJ2-5	13	-	-	CASARTDKETQYF	TGTGCCAGCGCCAGGACGGACAAAGAGACCCAGTACTTC
TRBV2	TRBJ1-3	14	-	-	CASTRGSPGNTIYF	TGTGCCAGCACCAGGGGAAGTCCCGGAAACACCATATATTTT
TRBV6-5	TRBJ1-4	14	-	-	CASSSTPWNEKLFF	TGTGCCAGCAGTTCGACTCCCTGGAATGAAAAACTGTTTTTT
TRBV7-3	TRBJ2-2	15	TRBD1	-	CASSSGQGWGGELFF	TGTGCCAGCAGCTCCGGACAGGGTTGGGGCGGGGAGCTGTTTTTT
TRBV7-2	TRBJ1-3	13	-	-	CASRFETGNTIYF	TGTGCCAGCAGATTTGAGACTGGAAACACCATATATTTT
TRBV29-1	TRBJ2-5	13	-	-	CSVRRSAQETQYF	TGCAGCGTGAGGCGTTCGGCTCAAGAGACCCAGTACTTC
TRBV5-5	TRBJ2-2	14	-	-	CASSLGGNTGELFF	TGTGCCAGCAGCTTAGGCGGGAACACCGGGGAGCTGTTTTTT
TRBV3-1/TRBV3-2	TRBJ2-7	14	TRBD1	-	CASGIPGQVYEQYF	TGTGCCAGCGGAATACCGGGACAGGTCTATGAGCAGTACTTC
TRBV10-3	TRBJ2-2	15	TRBD2	-	CAISGAGGNTGELFF	TGTGCCATCAGTGGAGCGGGGGGGAACACCGGGGAGCTGTTTTTT
TRBV5-6	TRBJ2-1	13	-	-	CASSSDFYNEQFF	TGTGCCAGCAGCTCGGACTTCTACAATGAGCAGTTCTTC
TRBV5-4	TRBJ1-5	15	-	-	CASSLGPNSNQPQHF	TGTGCCAGCAGCTTGGGGCCCAATAGCAATCAGCCCCAGCATTTT
TRBV28	TRBJ2-7	11	-	-	CASSFLQGWYF	TGTGCCAGCAGTTTTCTACAGGGTTGGTACTTC
TRBV4-1	TRBJ2-5	12	-	-	CASSPNQETQYF	TGCGCCAGCAGCCCGAACCAGGAGACCCAGTACTTC
TRBV24-1	TRBJ1-2	15	TRBD1	-	CATSETGTGIYGYTF	TGTGCCACCAGTGAAACCGGGACAGGGATCTATGGCTACACCTTC
TRBV6-2/TRBV6-3	TRBJ1-2	14	-	few	CASSYGPGTRGYTF	TGTGCCAGCAGTTACGGTCCAGGGACTAGGGGCTACACCTTC
TRBV28	TRBJ1-1	14	-	once	CASSRRTLNTEAFF	TGTGCCAGCAGTCGTAGGACACTGAACACTGAAGCTTTCTTT
TRBV10-3	TRBJ1-2	16	TRBD1	-	CAIADPSGTGQDGYTF	TGTGCCATCGCCGACCCCTCTGGGACAGGGCAGGATGGCTACACCTTC
TRBV27	TRBJ1-2	15	-	-	CASSPQHQGTSGYTF	TGTGCCAGCAGTCCACAACACCAGGGTACGAGTGGCTACACCTTC
TRBV9	TRBJ1-1	13	-	once	CASSVSRGTEAFF	TGTGCCAGCAGCGTAAGCCGGGGCACTGAAGCTTTCTTT
TRBV24-1	TRBJ1-1	16	-	-	CATSQLKDRSNTEAFF	TGTGCCACCAGTCAATTAAAAGACAGGTCGAACACTGAAGCTTTCTTT
TRBV7-9	TRBJ1-5	13	-	medium-sized	CASSAGMNQPQHF	TGTGCCAGCAGCGCCGGGATGAATCAGCCCCAGCATTTT
TRBV2	TRBJ2-3	14	TRBD1	few	CASSDRGLGDTQYF	TGTGCCAGCAGTGACAGGGGGCTGGGAGATACGCAGTATTTT
TRBV6-5	TRBJ1-2	15	TRBD1	-	CASSYLGQGGYGYTF	TGTGCCAGCAGTTACTTAGGGCAGGGGGGATATGGCTACACCTTC
TRBV28	TRBJ2-6	15	TRBD1	-	CASSFRGTGANVLTF	TGTGCCAGCAGTTTCAGGGGGACTGGGGCCAACGTCCTGACTTTC
TRBV27	TRBJ2-7	15	TRBD1	-	CASRAADRVLYEQYF	TGTGCCAGCAGAGCTGCGGACAGGGTTTTGTACGAGCAGTACTTC
TRBV28	TRBJ2-7	12	-	-	CASSWAFYEQYF	TGTGCCAGCAGTTGGGCCTTCTACGAGCAGTACTTC
TRBV7-9	TRBJ1-1	15	-	-	CASSSRTGHDTEAFF	TGTGCCAGCAGCTCTCGGACCGGACATGACACTGAAGCTTTCTTT
TRBV7-8	TRBJ1-3	14	-	once	CASSRGASGNTIYF	TGTGCCAGCAGCCGAGGGGCATCTGGAAACACCATATATTTT
TRBV9	TRBJ2-3	16	TRBD1	-	CASSPRTGGGPDTQYF	TGTGCCAGCAGCCCCAGGACAGGGGGCGGCCCAGATACGCAGTATTTT
TRBV14	TRBJ2-2	11	-	-	CASSRPGELFF	TGTGCCAGCAGCCGGCCCGGGGAGCTGTTTTTT
TRBV19	TRBJ2-1	15	TRBD1	-	CASTLRDRGYNEQFF	TGTGCCAGTACACTCCGGGACAGGGGCTACAATGAGCAGTTCTTC
TRBV27	TRBJ2-1	15	TRBD2	-	CASSLLSGVYNEQFF	TGTGCCAGCAGTTTACTAAGCGGGGTCTACAATGAGCAGTTCTTC
TRBV10-3	TRBJ1-1	13	-	-	CAISEQMNTEAFF	TGTGCCATCAGTGAACAGATGAACACTGAAGCTTTCTTT
TRBV7-9	TRBJ1-2	15	-	many	CASSLRTHGVHGYTF	TGTGCCAGCAGCCTCCGGACCCACGGGGTCCATGGCTACACCTTC
TRBV6-2/TRBV6-3	TRBJ2-7	13	-	many	CASSYPRAGQQYF	TGTGCCAGCAGTTACCCACGGGCGGGGCAGCAGTACTTC
TRBV7-9	TRBJ1-4	16	TRBD1	-	CASSLDLTGANEKLFF	TGTGCCAGCAGCTTAGACTTGACAGGGGCGAATGAAAAACTGTTTTTT
TRBV6-5	TRBJ2-7	14	TRBD1	-	CASSQDRGYYEQYF	TGTGCCAGCAGCCAGGACAGGGGGTACTACGAGCAGTACTTC
TRBV23-1	TRBJ2-5	13	-	-	CASSHLLGETQYF	TGCGCCAGCAGTCACCTACTCGGGGAGACCCAGTACTTC
TRBV6-5	TRBJ1-5	13	-	-	CASSRQVGQPQHF	TGTGCCAGCAGTCGACAGGTCGGTCAGCCCCAGCATTTT
TRBV3-1/TRBV3-2	TRBJ1-1	13	-	-	CASSQAGVTEAFF	TGTGCCAGCAGCCAAGCAGGGGTCACTGAAGCTTTCTTT